A selection of T cell receptor beta chains follows, all from one sample in a study of blood T cell repertoires in COVID-19. The protocol was immunoSEQ multiplex PCR, while the TCRdb copy is restricted to in-frame clones and leaves out a portion. The table records under 250,000 clones, about 79% of them present only once. The sample was PBMCs or T cells enriched from blood (not recorded which). All receptors derive from an older woman who had recovered from COVID-19. Both conserved end residues are part of each CDR3.

cdr3_aa v_call
CASSSESGGRTEAFF TRBV18
CAWSPGFSTDTQYF TRBV30
CASSHGPGQNQPQHF TRBV4-2
CASSHPGTGVLFYYEQYF TRBV13
CASSSSPGAGRAEQYF TRBV19
CAISEGQGDGNTIYF TRBV10-3
CASSISGAGPEQYF TRBV19
CASSLLRNTGELFF TRBV11-3
CASSPPGEAQPQHF TRBV18
CASSEGTGGHYEQYF TRBV5-1
CASSVARAGTGELFF TRBV5-1
CASSSTGVNEQFF TRBV27
CATGSYNEQFF TRBV6-5
CASSERGAAPYEQYF TRBV6-5
CASSHLSTGSSYNEQFF TRBV4-3
CASSEGQTYEQYF TRBV6-1
CASSLKTTYEDEKLFF TRBV5-6
CSASGTKGTNEKLFF TRBV20-1
CASSSGLLNTEAFF TRBV5-6
CASSLIQSGSGTDTQYF TRBV19
CASSLAKEATEAFF TRBV5-5
CASSWSPGGTEAFF TRBV7-2
CASSPLRIGSSYNEQFF TRBV7-3
CASSALTGGNYGYTF TRBV19
CASSLGGRVDDTQYF TRBV5-5
CASSLDRDTNYGYTF TRBV19